This entry concerns a single T cell receptor (beta chain). This entry belongs to a study of control samples from healthy donors and cancer patients. Sequenced by immunoSEQ multiplex PCR; TCRdb stores in-frame clones only, minus some. This sample has 150,000 or so clones, with approximately 96% found just once. This clonotype was sampled from a woman in her thirties or forties in good health. The sequenced sample consisted of blood.

The CDR3 spells CASRGGRGVTEAFF. DNA for the CDR3: TGTGCCAGCAGGGGGGGGCGCGGAGTCACTGAAGCTTTCTTT. The chain employs TRBV5-4 and TRBJ1-1, with D maybe TRBD1 (6 bases). This CDR3 is built from 14 residues. The V end was cut by 5 bases, the J end by 4 bases, with 15 bases between. Germline CDR1 is SGHNT and CDR2 is YYREEE (reference sequence).